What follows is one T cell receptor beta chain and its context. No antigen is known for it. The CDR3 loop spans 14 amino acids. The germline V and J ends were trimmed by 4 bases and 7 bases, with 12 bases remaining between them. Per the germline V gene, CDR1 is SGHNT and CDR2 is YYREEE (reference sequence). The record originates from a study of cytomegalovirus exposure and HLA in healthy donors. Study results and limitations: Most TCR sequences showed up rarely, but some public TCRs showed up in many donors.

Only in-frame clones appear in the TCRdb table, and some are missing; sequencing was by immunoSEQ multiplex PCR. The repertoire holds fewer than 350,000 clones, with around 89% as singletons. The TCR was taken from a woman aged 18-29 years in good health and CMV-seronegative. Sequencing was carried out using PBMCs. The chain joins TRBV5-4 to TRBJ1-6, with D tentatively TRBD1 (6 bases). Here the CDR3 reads CASSAQGPNSPLHF. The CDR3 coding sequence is TGTGCCAGCAGCGCACAGGGTCCCAATTCACCCCTCCACTTT. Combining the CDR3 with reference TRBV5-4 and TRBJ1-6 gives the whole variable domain ETGVTQSPTHLIKTRGQQVTLRCSSQSGHNTVSWYQQALGQGPQFIFQYYREEENGRGNFPPRFSGLQFPNYSSELNVNALELDDSALYLCASSAQGPNSPLHFGNGTRLTVT.